What follows is one T cell receptor beta chain and its context. Antigen: not known. The sample belongs to a study of shared clonotypes between healthy human individuals. Study conclusions and caveats: Read depth was anticipated to influence clonotype sharing among donors.

CD8 cells regarded as naive lacked CD45RO, were positively chosen for CCR7, and omitted terminally differentiated effector memory CD45RA+ cells. Germline V CDR1 and CDR2: SNHLY, FYNNEI. V shed 7 bases, J shed 0 bases, and the junction held 9 bases outside the gene matches. The CDR3 extends over 16 amino acids. The authors ran the assay at deep level. Measured with immunoSEQ multiplex PCR; TCRdb has only the in-frame clones, and not every one. Here the sample spans approximately 1.9 million clones, approximately 92% being singletons. The sample consisted of naive CD8+ T cells from PBMCs. The source is a man younger than 30 in good health. Some clones in this sample may be carry-over from other donors' samples. The V gene is TRBV2, the J gene TRBJ2-7; 10 nucleotides line up with TRBD2. DNA of the CDR3: TGTGCCAGCAAAACGGAATCTAGCGGGAGCTCCTACGAGCAGTACTTC. Protein sequence: CASKTESSGSSYEQYF.